These T cell receptor beta chains were read from a single sample in a study of T cell responses to AZD1222 COVID-19 vaccine. The protocol was immunoSEQ multiplex PCR, while the TCRdb copy is restricted to in-frame clones and leaves out a portion. The sample holds over 100,000 clones, around 86% seen once. The sequencing here drew on peripheral blood, taken on day 0 of AZD1222 vaccination. All receptors come from an adult in good health. The CDR3 runs from the conserved cysteine through the conserved F or W. A D gene is named only where the DNA matches it firmly. The size field is filled for only some rows; it gives once, few, many or a size class.

d_gene	len	v_gene	j_gene	abundance	CDR3aa	CDR3nt
-	11	TRBV7-8	TRBJ2-7	-	CASSPRHEQYF	TGTGCCAGCAGCCCGAGACACGAGCAGTACTTC
TRBD1	14	TRBV7-9	TRBJ1-4	-	CVSLGGTATEKLFF	TGTGTGTCCCTAGGCGGGACAGCAACGGAAAAACTGTTTTTT
-	13	TRBV11-3	TRBJ2-2	once	CASSLDVTGELFF	TGTGCCAGCAGCTTAGACGTCACCGGGGAGCTGTTTTTT
-	12	TRBV5-1	TRBJ2-7	-	CASSLAGHEQYF	TGCGCCAGCAGCTTGGCAGGCCACGAGCAGTACTTC
TRBD1	13	TRBV6-2/TRBV6-3	TRBJ1-2	-	CASSSGQRYGYTF	TGTGCCAGCAGTTCGGGACAGCGCTATGGCTACACCTTC
-	13	TRBV27	TRBJ2-7	-	CASRQGSMGEQYF	TGTGCCAGCAGGCAGGGATCGATGGGCGAGCAGTACTTC
-	13	TRBV19	TRBJ1-1	-	CATTSRVLTEAFF	TGTGCCACCACAAGCAGGGTTCTAACTGAAGCTTTCTTT
TRBD1	15	TRBV5-5	TRBJ1-2	-	CASSARDRVIYGYTF	TGTGCCAGCAGCGCCCGGGACAGAGTCATCTATGGCTACACCTTC
TRBD2	14	TRBV5-4	TRBJ2-3	once	CASSGTPTTDTQYF	TGTGCCAGTAGCGGGACTCCTACAACAGATACGCAGTATTTT
-	14	TRBV5-1	TRBJ1-2	-	CASSPDRANYGYTF	TGCGCCAGCAGTCCCGACAGAGCTAACTATGGCTACACCTTC
-	19	TRBV7-8	TRBJ1-3	-	CASTLYGLTTETSGNTIYF	TGTGCCAGCACCCTATATGGACTAACGACAGAAACTTCTGGAAACACCATATATTTT
-	14	TRBV10-3	TRBJ1-4	-	CAISELGDGEKLFF	TGTGCCATCAGTGAGTTGGGGGATGGTGAAAAACTGTTTTTT
-	12	TRBV28	TRBJ1-2	-	CASSPQNYGYTF	TGTGCCAGCAGTCCCCAAAACTATGGCTACACCTTC
-	15	TRBV9	TRBJ1-4	once	CASSVGSKPNEKLFF	TGTGCCAGCAGCGTAGGTTCGAAACCTAATGAAAAACTGTTTTTT
TRBD1	17	TRBV28	TRBJ1-5	-	CASSSDRVGGGNQPQHF	TGTGCCAGCAGTTCCGACAGGGTGGGGGGAGGCAATCAGCCCCAGCATTTT
-	13	TRBV29-1	TRBJ1-6	few	CSVGAEAGSPLHF	TGCAGCGTCGGGGCAGAGGCGGGTTCACCCCTCCACTTT
-	15	TRBV11-2	TRBJ1-3	-	CASSLVRLAGNTIYF	TGTGCCAGCAGCTTAGTTAGACTCGCTGGAAACACCATATATTTT
-	13	TRBV5-5	TRBJ2-3	-	CASTLDLFDTQYF	TGTGCCAGCACCCTGGACCTTTTTGATACGCAGTATTTT
-	16	TRBV6-5	TRBJ2-7	-	CASSYLDVGRSYEQYF	TGTGCCAGCAGTTACCTTGACGTCGGGCGGTCCTACGAGCAGTACTTC
-	13	TRBV10-1	TRBJ1-3	once	CASSDGPGNTIYF	TGCGCCAGCAGTGACGGGCCTGGAAACACCATATATTTT
-	15	TRBV4-3	TRBJ1-4	few	CASSQESSYNEKLFF	TGCGCCAGCAGCCAAGAAAGCAGCTATAATGAAAAACTGTTTTTT
-	15	TRBV9	TRBJ1-4	-	CASSAAGRTNEKLFF	TGTGCCAGCAGCGCCGCGGGGAGGACTAATGAAAAACTGTTTTTT
-	14	TRBV6-2/TRBV6-3	TRBJ2-3	-	CASSYRQLGDTQYF	TGTGCCAGCAGTTACCGGCAATTAGGGGATACGCAGTATTTT
-	15	TRBV11-2	TRBJ1-4	-	CASSPSGSTNEKLFF	TGTGCCAGCAGCCCCTCCGGGTCTACTAATGAAAAACTGTTTTTT
-	13	TRBV6-1	TRBJ1-6	few	CAMSQGRNSPLHF	TGTGCCATGAGTCAGGGGAGGAATTCACCCCTCCACTTT
TRBD1	17	TRBV28	TRBJ1-1	few	CASSFRGQVVMNTEAFF	TGTGCCAGCAGTTTTAGGGGACAGGTCGTTATGAACACTGAAGCTTTCTTT
TRBD1	15	TRBV19	TRBJ1-1	-	CASSKPQGAIAEAFF	TGTGCCAGTAGCAAACCGCAGGGGGCGATTGCTGAAGCTTTCTTT
-	13	TRBV6-2/TRBV6-3	TRBJ2-1	-	CASSYPGYNEQFF	TGTGCCAGCAGTTACCCGGGGTACAATGAGCAGTTCTTC
TRBD1	16	TRBV19	TRBJ1-2	-	CASTHLRQGGTYGYTF	TGTGCCAGTACCCATCTAAGACAGGGAGGCACCTATGGCTACACCTTC
TRBD2	14	TRBV2	TRBJ2-7	-	CASSVGLVFYEQYF	TGTGCCAGCAGTGTGGGACTAGTTTTCTACGAGCAGTACTTC
TRBD1	15	TRBV14	TRBJ2-2	-	CASSPPGTGTGELFF	TGTGCCAGCAGCCCCCCGGGGACAGGCACCGGGGAGCTGTTTTTT
-	13	TRBV11-2	TRBJ2-7	-	CASSLEGIYEQYF	TGTGCCAGCAGCTTAGAGGGCATATACGAGCAGTACTTC
-	14	TRBV19	TRBJ1-2	once	CASSLTGQPYGYTF	TGTGCCTCCTCCTTAACTGGCCAGCCCTATGGCTACACCTTC